The 22 T cell receptor beta chains reported below all come from one sample, sequenced in a study of blood T cell repertoires in COVID-19. Sequencing used immunoSEQ multiplex PCR; TCRdb keeps in-frame clones, though not all of them. Here the sample spans about 430,000 clones, roughly 84% being singletons. Material for sequencing was PBMCs or T cells enriched from blood (not recorded which). These receptor sequences come from a woman aged 18-29 years who had been exposed to COVID-19.

This clone appeared once. V gene TRBV3-1 (or the pseudogene TRBV3-2) combines with J gene TRBJ2-7; 7 bases map to TRBD2. CDR1 is LGHDT, CDR2 YNNKEL, per germline (reference sequence). The CDR3 is 13 amino acids. J gave up 9 bases and V 0 bases, and 5 bases lay outside the gene matches. The chain's CDR3 is CASSQDGQRGQYF. The CDR3 DNA follows: TGTGCCAGCAGCCAAGACGGGCAGCGGGGGCAGTACTTC.

This clone has only a few counts. V usage is TRBV7-2 and J usage is TRBJ1-1; TRBD1 aligns across 7 bases. Germline assignment: CDR1 SGHTA and CDR2 FQGNSA. The CDR3 has 14 amino acids. The V gene end was trimmed by 6 bases and the J gene end by 5 bases; junction bases not matched to a gene: 9. The CDR3 DNA sequence: TGTGCCAGCAGGCCCCAGGGGGTTGCGACTGAAGCTTTCTTT. Protein product: CASRPQGVATEAFF.

The chain links TRBV10-3 to TRBJ1-5; D ambiguous. CDR1 and CDR2 from the germline V gene are ENHRY and SYGVKD. V was trimmed by 8 bases and J by 2 bases, leaving 10 bases between them. This CDR3 spans 13 amino acids. The DNA for the CDR3 is TGTGCCATCGGGGTGGAGGGCAATCAGCCCCAGCATTTT. Encoded protein: CAIGVEGNQPQHF.

The gene calls are TRBV9 and TRBJ1-4; D might be TRBD1 (5 bases). The CDR3 loop spans 15 amino acids. Per germline, CDR1 SGDLS and CDR2 YYNGEE. V lost 0 bases, J lost 3 bases, and 9 bases lay in between. CDR3 in amino acids: CASSVGRAPNEKLFF. In DNA form, the CDR3 reads TGTGCCAGCAGCGTAGGCAGGGCACCTAATGAAAAACTGTTTTTT.

The chain has TRBV18 and TRBJ1-5, with 11 bases that match TRBD1. In germline, CDR1 is KGHSH, CDR2 LQKENI. V lost 5 bases and J lost 4; bases outside the gene matches: 4. The CDR3 loop spans 15 amino acids. In DNA, the CDR3 is TGTGCCAGCTCATCGGGACAGGGGGTGAATCAGCCCCAGCATTTT. Residues: CASSSGQGVNQPQHF. Complete variable domain (other parts from reference TRBV18 and TRBJ1-5): NAGVMQNPRHLVRRRGQEARLRCSPMKGHSHVYWYRQLPEEGLKFMVYLQKENIIDESGMPKERFSAEFPKEGPSILRIQQVVRGDSAAYFCASSSGQGVNQPQHFGDGTRLSIL.

The rearrangement joins TRBV19 to TRBJ2-2; 10 nucleotides agree with TRBD2. After removal of 3 bases from V and 5 bases from J, the junction contained 3 bases not matched to a gene. The V gene's germline CDR1 is LNHDA and CDR2 SQIVND (reference sequence). The CDR3 spans 15 residues. The DNA of the CDR3 is TGTGCCAGTAGTATGGAGCGGGGGGGTACCGGGGAGCTGTTTTTT. Amino acid sequence: CASSMERGGTGELFF.

DNA for the CDR3: TGTGCCAGCAGTTCCCACCTACAGGCAGGCAGCTCTGGAAACACCATATATTTT. As protein: CASSSHLQAGSSGNTIYF. The rearrangement joins TRBV21-1 to TRBJ1-3; the table's D call, TRBD1, was not checked against the DNA. TRBV21-1 is termed a pseudogene. CDR3 length: 18 residues.

The sample holds a few counts of this clone. This sequence joins TRBV4-1 and TRBJ1-5; a weak D match, TRBD1 (6 bases). This CDR3 is built from 15 residues. The V end was cut by 0 bases, the J end by 4 bases, with 10 bases between. CDR1 is MGHRA, CDR2 YSYEKL, per germline. The CDR3 nucleotides are TGCGCCAGCAGCCAAGATGCGAGGGGGAATCAGCCCCAGCATTTT. As protein: CASSQDARGNQPQHF.

The chain has TRBV2 and TRBJ1-5, with a possible D match to TRBD1 (5 bases). Trimming removed 6 bases from V and 0 bases from J, with 12 bases in between. The CDR3 loop spans 15 amino acids. CDR1 and CDR2 from the germline V gene are SNHLY and FYNNEI. CDR3 in amino acids: CASREWGDSNQPQHF. CDR3 in DNA: TGTGCCAGCAGGGAATGGGGGGATAGCAATCAGCCCCAGCATTTT.

The chain links TRBV11-2 to TRBJ2-7; 13 bases are shared with TRBD2. Germline V lookup: CDR1 SGHAT, CDR2 FQNNGV. Unmatched junction bases numbered 4, after V lost 1 base and J lost 4 bases. The CDR3 contains 16 residues. The CDR3 loop is CASSLAGTSGMYEQYF. CDR3 sequence (DNA): TGTGCCAGCAGCTTAGCAGGGACTAGCGGGATGTACGAGCAGTACTTC.

The chain couples TRBV19 to TRBJ2-7; 8 bases match TRBD1. Germline lookup yields CDR1 LNHDA and CDR2 SQIVND (reference sequence). The J segment lost 6 bases and the V segment lost 1 base, leaving 5 bases of the junction unmatched. This CDR3 comprises 14 residues. The CDR3: CASSIGTGRGEQYF. In nucleotides, the CDR3 is TGTGCCAGTAGTATAGGGACAGGGAGAGGCGAGCAGTACTTC.

This chain connects TRBV11-2 to TRBJ2-7; the match to TRBD2 covers 8 bases. The CDR3 is 16 amino acids. J gave up 1 base and V 0 bases, and 5 bases lay outside the gene matches. Germline V gene sequence: CDR1 SGHAT, CDR2 FQNNGV. Here the CDR3 reads CASSLDPASGSYEQYF. The CDR3 nucleotides read TGTGCCAGCAGCTTAGATCCGGCTAGCGGGTCCTACGAGCAGTACTTC. Full variable domain (missing parts from reference TRBV11-2 and TRBJ2-7): EAGVAQSPRYKIIEKRQSVAFWCNPISGHATLYWYQQILGQGPKLLIQFQNNGVVDDSQLPKDRFSAERLKGVDSTLKIQPAKLEDSAVYLCASSLDPASGSYEQYFGPGTRLTVT.

This chain links TRBV6-4 with TRBJ2-2, with 9 bases lining up with TRBD1. V dropped 8 bases and J dropped 6; count of bases not matched to a gene: 1. The length of the CDR3 is 12 residues. CDR1 MRHNA and CDR2 SNTAGT come from the germline V gene. The CDR3 sequence: CASRQGAGELFF. The CDR3 DNA reads TGTGCCAGCCGACAGGGGGCCGGGGAGCTGTTTTTT.

V is TRBV5-1 and J is TRBJ1-1, with TRBD1 matching 9 bases. This CDR3 has 16 residues. J gave up 2 bases and V 7 bases, and 12 bases lay outside the gene matches. Per the germline V gene, CDR1 is SGHRS and CDR2 is YFSETQ. As DNA, the CDR3 is TGCGCCAGCGCCCCGGACAGGGGTCTCACCAACACTGAAGCTTTCTTT. It specifies CASAPDRGLTNTEAFF.

V is TRBV7-9 and J is TRBJ2-3; D may be TRBD1 (6 bases). CDR3 length: 15 residues. V was clipped by 4 bases and J by 3 bases, with 14 bases between them. Per germline, CDR1 SEHNR and CDR2 FQNEAQ (reference sequence). In DNA, the CDR3 is TGTGCCAGCAGCTCCCGAGGGGGAAAAACAGATACGCAGTATTTT. Translation gives CASSSRGGKTDTQYF.

This clone was observed a single time. V and J are TRBV27 and TRBJ1-2, with D possibly TRBD1 on 5 matching bases. V lost 2 bases to trimming and J lost 4 bases, with 17 bases between them. The CDR3 length is 16 residues. Germline values: CDR1 MNHEY, CDR2 SMNVEV (reference sequence). The CDR3 DNA follows: TGTGCCAGCAGTTTAGGGACTGACGGCGGGTTCTATGGCTACACCTTC. Amino acids: CASSLGTDGGFYGYTF.

The chain joins TRBV27 to TRBJ1-4; D unclear. Germline V gene data show CDR1 as MNHEY and CDR2 as SMNVEV (reference sequence). The CDR3 runs to 16 residues. Trimming stripped 8 bases from V and 7 bases from J, with 23 bases between. CDR3 in DNA: TGTGCCAGCCGTATACAGACAAGGGAGAAGGGTGAAAAACTGTTTTTT. Amino acid sequence: CASRIQTREKGEKLFF.

The CDR3 DNA sequence: TGTGCCAGCTCAATCGGAGGGCCGGCCGGGGAGCTGTTTTTT. Translation: CASSIGGPAGELFF. The chain carries TRBV18 and TRBJ2-2; D is perhaps TRBD2 (6 bases). V shed 5 bases and J shed 6 bases, with 13 bases lying between them. The CDR3 totals 14 residues. Germline assignment: CDR1 KGHSH and CDR2 LQKENI.

This clone has just one count. The chain recombines TRBV6-2 or TRBV6-3 with TRBJ2-1, with a tentative D call TRBD1 (5 bases). The ends were cut back, 5 bases at V and 0 bases at J, with 14 bases in the middle. This CDR3 spans 16 amino acids. CDR1 and CDR2 from the germline V gene are MNHEY and SVGEGT. CDR3 region: CASSDWGGNSYNEQFF. CDR3 sequence (DNA): TGTGCCAGCAGTGACTGGGGCGGAAACTCCTACAATGAGCAGTTCTTC.

This chain connects TRBV9 to TRBJ2-7; the match to TRBD1 covers 7 bases. Germline-derived CDR1 and CDR2 are SGDLS and YYNGEE. The CDR3 spans 14 residues. V trimming: 0 bases; J trimming: 3 bases; junction bases outside the gene matches: 3. The CDR3 coding sequence is TGTGCCAGCAGCGTAGGCGACAGGGTCTACGAGCAGTACTTC. Protein: CASSVGDRVYEQYF.

V usage is TRBV27 and J usage is TRBJ2-7; the D gene is possibly TRBD1 (5 bases). Germline lookup yields CDR1 MNHEY and CDR2 SMNVEV (reference sequence). The V end was cut by 2 bases, the J end by 0 bases, with 11 bases between. CDR3 size: 15 residues. CDR3 amino acids: CASSLRGRLSYEQYF. CDR3 sequence (DNA): TGTGCCAGCAGTTTAAGGGGCCGCCTCTCCTACGAGCAGTACTTC.

The chain uses TRBV4-1 and TRBJ1-1; 10 positions agree with TRBD1. CDR1 and CDR2 from the germline V gene are MGHRA and YSYEKL. CDR3 length: 17 residues. J lost 0 bases, V lost 5 bases, and 9 bases had no gene match. The CDR3 nucleotides read TGCGCCAGCAGCTTCCGTCCCGGGACAGGGGTGAACACTGAAGCTTTCTTT. The encoded protein is CASSFRPGTGVNTEAFF.